The clone carrying this TCR beta chain was seen just once. Its specificity is unknown. Only in-frame clones appear in the TCRdb table, and some are missing; sequencing was by immunoSEQ multiplex PCR. The sample has tens of thousands of clones; roughly 87% are singletons. This specimen comes from a study of T cells in localized non-small cell lung cancer. Study findings and constraints: Uninvolved adjacent lung showed higher T cell clonality than tumor. Longer overall survival was associated with a higher density of T cells in the blood.

Source: peripheral blood mononuclear cells, taken before any cancer treatment. The receptor's source is a man aged 40 to 75 with stage III lung adenocarcinoma.

The CDR3 protein is CASKEPDRGHGYTF. DNA of the CDR3: TGTGCCAGTAAGGAACCGGACAGGGGGCATGGCTACACCTTC. The rearrangement links TRBV19 to TRBJ1-2; 11 bases are a match to TRBD1. V shed 7 bases, J shed 6 bases, and the junction held 7 bases outside the gene matches. Per germline, CDR1 LNHDA and CDR2 SQIVND (reference sequence). The CDR3 has 14 residues.